The following is a T cell receptor beta chain sequence with its context. Its antigen remains unknown. These data come from a study of cytomegalovirus exposure and HLA in healthy donors. Deletions cut 3 bases from V and 12 bases from J, with 18 bases between. In germline, CDR1 is SGHVS, CDR2 FQNEAQ. The CDR3 runs 14 residues. The PCR was carried out with 60 Vbeta primers and 13 Jbeta primers. Measured with immunoSEQ multiplex PCR; TCRdb has only the in-frame clones, and not every one. Altogether nearly 200,000 clones are present, roughly three quarters being singletons, with the ten largest covering approximately 0.4%. Findings and limits, study-wide: TCR association rates varied by HLA locus in a later analysis, with DRB1 highest and HLA-C lowest. Trimming of TCR beta V- and J-genes showed a link, identified in a later analysis, to a missense DCLRE1C variant. Reportedly, HLA-A and HLA-B alleles of most subjects were accurately predicted from TCR beta.

The sequenced material came from PBMCs. The clonotype was recovered from a male donor in good health and CMV-seropositive. The chain recombines TRBV7-8 with TRBJ2-1; no reliable D call. CDR3 protein: CASSLEDRSRWQFF. The DNA for the CDR3 is TGTGCCAGCAGCTTGGAAGATCGCAGCAGGTGGCAGTTCTTC.